What follows are 30 T cell receptor beta chains derived from one specimen sequenced in a study of GPR56 and killer-like receptors on CD4 memory cells. TCRdb re-called the reads, yielding one record per CDR3 amino acid sequence without DNA. This table holds 2,400 or so distinct CDR3 sequences. FACS enrichment separated five CD4+ populations based on killer cell lectin-like receptor and GPR56 expression. Sequencing was done on a sample of memory CD4+ T cells from blood. These receptors were obtained from a human donor in good health.

Measured by frequency, this clonotype is medium-sized. The V call is TRBV18, the J call TRBJ1-1; TCRdb reports TRBD1, a call that lacks DNA to check it against. CDR1 and CDR2 (germline): KGHSH, LQKENI. The CDR3 spans 16 residues. The CDR3: CASSPGTAKLNTEAFF. The entire variable domain, with the rest obtained from reference TRBV18 and TRBJ1-1, is as follows: NAGVMQNPRHLVRRRGQEARLRCSPMKGHSHVYWYRQLPEEGLKFMVYLQKENIIDESGMPKERFSAEFPKEGPSILRIQQVVRGDSAAYFCASSPGTAKLNTEAFFGQGTRLTVV.

According to its frequency, this clonotype is medium-sized (0.01 to 0.1%). The J gene is TRBJ1-1, the V gene TRBV6-1; no DNA is available, so the TRBD1 call from TCRdb remains unchecked. CDR1 is MNHNS and CDR2 is SASEGT in the germline V gene. This CDR3 has 13 amino acids. The chain's CDR3 is CATSDRPNTEAFF.

V usage is TRBV20-1 and J usage is TRBJ1-2; TCRdb outputs TRBD1, but without DNA this stays unchecked. Germline lookup yields CDR1 DFQATT and CDR2 SNEGSKA (reference sequence). This CDR3 spans 14 amino acids. The CDR3 protein is CSARAQDVGYGYTF.

The chain is built from TRBV9 and TRBJ1-2; TCRdb gives TRBD1 as the D gene, but with no DNA this cannot be confirmed. Germline V gene lookup returns CDR1 SGDLS and CDR2 YYNGEE. The CDR3 totals 15 residues. CDR3 protein: CASSAPGQALYGYTF.

By frequency, this clonotype registers medium-sized. This chain links TRBV6-1 with TRBJ2-7; TCRdb indicates TRBD1, and absent DNA this call remains unverified. This CDR3 spans 15 amino acids. CDR1 is MNHNS, CDR2 SASEGT, per germline. CDR3 region: CASSLLRGSSYEQYF.

The rearrangement joins TRBV20-1 to TRBJ2-1; TCRdb returns TRBD2, unconfirmable since there is no DNA. This CDR3 is 14 amino acids long. Germline V gene lookup returns CDR1 DFQATT and CDR2 SNEGSKA (reference sequence). The CDR3 loop is CSADPAARENEQFF.

This clonotype is classed as medium-sized by frequency. This chain connects TRBV5-4 to TRBJ1-3. CDR3 size: 15 residues. Germline-derived CDR1 and CDR2 are SGHNT and YYREEE (reference sequence). The CDR3 here is CASSLGGPSGNTIYF.

Its frequency marks this clonotype as large. This chain connects TRBV27 to TRBJ1-5; lacking DNA, the TRBD1 call made by TCRdb goes unchecked. The CDR3 length is 15 residues. CDR1 is MNHEY, CDR2 SMNVEV, per germline (reference sequence). Here the CDR3 reads CASSFLDRVNQPQHF.

This chain joins TRBV20-1 and TRBJ1-2; TCRdb's D call of TRBD1 is untestable without DNA. Per germline, CDR1 DFQATT and CDR2 SNEGSKA (reference sequence). The CDR3 length is 13 residues. The CDR3 loop reads CSPGQEGGYGYTF.

Considering frequency, this clonotype is large. V and J are TRBV6-6 and TRBJ1-2; the D call of TRBD1 rests on TCRdb alone, since no DNA is present to check it. CDR3 length: 12 residues. The germline CDR1 and CDR2 sequences are MNHNY and SVGAGI (reference sequence). The CDR3 sequence: CASSQGTYGYTF.

This clonotype shows up as large (0.1 to 1%) by frequency. This chain links TRBV19 with TRBJ2-6. Germline CDR1 is LNHDA and CDR2 is SQIVND (reference sequence). The CDR3 is 15 residues long. The CDR3 loop is CASSIWGSGANVLTF.

This chain links TRBV4-1 with TRBJ1-6. Germline V gene sequence: CDR1 MGHRA, CDR2 YSYEKL. This CDR3 has 18 amino acids. CDR3 amino acids: CASSPGLARGFRKSPLHF.

The chain uses TRBV20-1 and TRBJ2-3; there is no DNA to check the TCRdb D call of TRBD2. Per the germline V gene, CDR1 is DFQATT and CDR2 is SNEGSKA (reference sequence). The length of the CDR3 is 15 residues. This chain's CDR3 is CSAKNPGLSTDTQYF.

The rearrangement joins TRBV2 to TRBJ2-4. There are 15 residues in the CDR3. Germline lookup yields CDR1 SNHLY and CDR2 FYNNEI. CDR3 amino acids: CASNEKGSAKNIQYF.

This clonotype is labeled large (0.1 to 1%) based on frequency. The V and J genes are TRBV6-1 and TRBJ2-5; the TRBD1 assignment by TCRdb is unverifiable without DNA. This CDR3 is built from 15 residues. The germline V gene encodes CDR1 MNHNS and CDR2 SASEGT. CDR3 sequence: CASRAAGTGGETQYF.

By frequency, this clonotype registers large. CDR3: CASSASEGAYNEQFF. The chain links TRBV6-1 to TRBJ2-1. Germline CDR1 is MNHNS and CDR2 is SASEGT. This CDR3 is built from 15 residues.

The J gene is TRBJ1-3, the V gene TRBV20-1; TCRdb proposes TRBD1, but this gene call is untestable without DNA. The CDR3 consists of 14 residues. Germline loops: CDR1 DFQATT, CDR2 SNEGSKA (reference sequence). The CDR3 region is CSATQGARGNTIYF.

The gene calls are TRBV20-1 and TRBJ2-7; there is no DNA to check the TCRdb D call of TRBD1. The germline V gene encodes CDR1 DFQATT and CDR2 SNEGSKA (reference sequence). CDR3 length: 15 residues. This CDR3 is CSAFDRESGIYEQYF.

This clonotype is deemed medium-sized by its frequency. The chain has TRBV28 and TRBJ2-1; as DNA is missing, the TRBD1 call by TCRdb cannot be tested. Germline CDR1 is MDHEN and CDR2 is SYDVKM. The length of the CDR3 is 13 residues. CDR3 amino acids: CASSTINRNEQFF.

This clonotype shows up as medium-sized (0.01 to 0.1%) by frequency. This chain links TRBV28 with TRBJ1-1. Germline V gene sequence: CDR1 MDHEN, CDR2 SYDVKM. The CDR3 spans 17 residues. The CDR3 sequence: CASSPFSFRREGSEAFF.

Frequency places this clonotype as medium-sized (0.01 to 0.1%). The chain carries TRBV7-9 and TRBJ1-2. CDR1 and CDR2 from the germline V gene are SEHNR and FQNEAQ (reference sequence). This CDR3 is 14 amino acids long. CDR3 sequence reads: CASSPSLTNYGYTF.

Its frequency marks this clonotype as medium-sized. This chain joins TRBV18 and TRBJ2-2; TCRdb reports TRBD1, a call that lacks DNA to check it against. CDR1 is KGHSH and CDR2 is LQKENI in the germline V gene. This CDR3 has 16 residues. CDR3 protein: CASSPLTGQGTGELFF.

V usage is TRBV7-9 and J usage is TRBJ2-6; TCRdb reports TRBD1, a call that lacks DNA to check it against. The CDR3 spans 16 residues. Germline V lookup: CDR1 SEHNR, CDR2 FQNEAQ (reference sequence). CDR3: CASSATGSRGANVLTF. Based on the CDR3 plus reference TRBV7-9 and TRBJ2-6, the full variable domain is DTGVSQNPRHKITKRGQNVTFRCDPISEHNRLYWYRQTLGQGPEFLTYFQNEAQLEKSRLLSDRFSAERPKGSFSTLEIQRTEQGDSAMYLCASSATGSRGANVLTFGAGSRLTVL.

By frequency, this clonotype registers large (0.1 to 1%). The chain is built from TRBV19 and TRBJ1-2; TCRdb calls TRBD1, which cannot be checked without DNA. The CDR3 has 13 amino acids. Germline CDR1 reads LNHDA; CDR2 reads SQIVND (reference sequence). The CDR3 sequence is CASSIAPDYGYTF. The whole variable domain, remainder taken from reference TRBV19 and TRBJ1-2, is DGGITQSPKYLFRKEGQNVTLSCEQNLNHDAMYWYRQDPGQGLRLIYYSQIVNDFQKGDIAEGYSVSREKKESFPLTVTSAQKNPTAFYLCASSIAPDYGYTFGSGTRLTVV.

This clonotype is deemed medium-sized by its frequency. The rearrangement links TRBV28 to TRBJ2-2; lacking DNA, the TRBD1 call made by TCRdb goes unchecked. Germline CDR1 MDHEN, CDR2 SYDVKM. The CDR3 extends over 13 amino acids. This CDR3 is CASSRTQGRELFF.

This chain connects TRBV20-1 to TRBJ1-5; TCRdb lists TRBD1, though no DNA is available to test this call. The CDR3 spans 14 residues. Germline-derived CDR1 and CDR2 are DFQATT and SNEGSKA (reference sequence). CDR3 protein: CSARPGQVGQPQHF.

The chain uses TRBV14 and TRBJ2-1; TCRdb indicates TRBD2, and absent DNA this call remains unverified. Germline V lookup: CDR1 SGHDN, CDR2 FVKESK. The CDR3 length is 16 residues. Here the CDR3 reads CASSVRGSGMSNEQFF.

In terms of frequency, this clonotype is medium-sized. The genes are TRBV29-1 and TRBJ1-1. Per germline, CDR1 SQVTM and CDR2 ANQGSEA. This CDR3 contains 11 residues. This CDR3 reads CSASWGTEAFF.

Its frequency marks this clonotype as large. This chain links TRBV19 with TRBJ1-2. This CDR3 has 14 amino acids. Germline V lookup: CDR1 LNHDA, CDR2 SQIVND (reference sequence). CDR3 region: CASSIQAQAYGYTF.

This clonotype is identified as large from frequency. The chain has TRBV27 and TRBJ2-1; TCRdb's D gene call, TRBD1, goes unchecked for lack of DNA. CDR1 is MNHEY and CDR2 is SMNVEV in the germline V gene (reference sequence). The CDR3 is 17 amino acids. CDR3 loop: CASSLLGFSRGYNEQFF.